This T cell receptor (beta chain) was sequenced for a study of blood T cells in healthy people across ages. V shed 2 bases, J shed 0 bases, and the junction held 4 bases outside the gene matches. In germline, CDR1 is SGHDN, CDR2 FVKESK. This CDR3 has 16 amino acids. Findings and limits, study-wide: It was the long-lived donors that had more naive CD4+ cells and higher diversity than aged donors.

Of note for this clonotype: What it recognizes is unknown.

A second PCR, run for 7 to 11 cycles, used a sample-barcoded 5' primer plus a J-beta primer mix. TCRdb passed the 5' RACE reads through MiXCR, listing each CDR3 protein once. Of roughly 800,000 distinct CDR3 sequences listed, roughly 25% are singletons. The data were also submitted as part of a second study, on T cells of mothers and their children.

The sample was blood. The source is a boy aged 5-17 years in good health. The chain links TRBV14 to TRBJ2-1; 7 bases line up with TRBD1. DNA of the CDR3: TGTGCCAGCAGCCAATCCCCAGGGGGCTCCTACAATGAGCAGTTCTTC. Its translation is CASSQSPGGSYNEQFF.